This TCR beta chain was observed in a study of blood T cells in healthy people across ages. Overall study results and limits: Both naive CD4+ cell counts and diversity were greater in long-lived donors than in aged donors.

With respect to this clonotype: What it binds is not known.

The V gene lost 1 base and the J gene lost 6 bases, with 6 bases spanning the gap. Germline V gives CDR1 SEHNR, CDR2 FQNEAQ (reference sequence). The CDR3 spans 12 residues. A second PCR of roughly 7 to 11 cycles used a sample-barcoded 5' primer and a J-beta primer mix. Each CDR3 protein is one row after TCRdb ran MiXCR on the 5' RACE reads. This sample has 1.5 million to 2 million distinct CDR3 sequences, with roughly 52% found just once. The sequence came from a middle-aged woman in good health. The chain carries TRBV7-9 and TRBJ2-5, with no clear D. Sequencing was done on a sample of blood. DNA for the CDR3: TGTGCCAGCAGCTTAGAATTAAAGACCCAGTACTTC. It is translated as CASSLELKTQYF.